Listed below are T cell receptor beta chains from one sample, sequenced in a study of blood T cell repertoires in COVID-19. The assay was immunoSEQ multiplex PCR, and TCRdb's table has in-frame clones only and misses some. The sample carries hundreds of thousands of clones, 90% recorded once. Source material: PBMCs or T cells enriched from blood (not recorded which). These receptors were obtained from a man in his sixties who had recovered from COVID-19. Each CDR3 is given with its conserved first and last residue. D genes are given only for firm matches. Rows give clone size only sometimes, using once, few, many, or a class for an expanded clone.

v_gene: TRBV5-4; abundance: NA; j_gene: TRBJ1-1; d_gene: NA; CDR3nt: TGTGCCAGCAGCCCTAACCGGGACACTGAAGCTTTCTTT; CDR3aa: CASSPNRDTEAFF
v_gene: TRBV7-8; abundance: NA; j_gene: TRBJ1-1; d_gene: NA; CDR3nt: TGTGCCAGCAGCTCACAGGGTAGAATGAACACTGAAGCTTTCTTT; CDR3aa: CASSSQGRMNTEAFF
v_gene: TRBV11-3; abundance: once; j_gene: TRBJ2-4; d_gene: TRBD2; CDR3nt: TGTGCCAGCAGCCCGACTAGCGGGGGACCTCTAGCCAAAAACATTCAGTACTTC; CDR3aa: CASSPTSGGPLAKNIQYF
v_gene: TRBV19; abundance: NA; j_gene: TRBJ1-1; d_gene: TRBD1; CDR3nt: TGTGCCAGTAGTATCGGACAGGGGTGGAACACTGAAGCTTTCTTT; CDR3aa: CASSIGQGWNTEAFF
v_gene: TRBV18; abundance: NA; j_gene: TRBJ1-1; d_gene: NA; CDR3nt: TGTGCCAGCTCACCGGGGTTGGGGGGAGCTTTCTTT; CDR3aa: CASSPGLGGAFF
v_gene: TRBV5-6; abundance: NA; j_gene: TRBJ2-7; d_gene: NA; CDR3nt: TGTGCCAGCAGCTTGGCTGGGGCGTCCTACGAGCAGTACTTC; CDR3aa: CASSLAGASYEQYF
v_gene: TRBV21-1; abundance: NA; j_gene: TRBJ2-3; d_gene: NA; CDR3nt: TGTGCCAGCAGCAAAGATGCAGGGGGCGAGAGTCTTACTAGCACAGATACGCAGTATTTT; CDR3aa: CASSKDAGGESLTSTDTQYF
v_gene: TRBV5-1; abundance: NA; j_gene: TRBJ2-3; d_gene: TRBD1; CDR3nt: TGCGCCAGCAGCGCGGGGACAGGGGGCGCAGATACGCAGTATTTT; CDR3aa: CASSAGTGGADTQYF
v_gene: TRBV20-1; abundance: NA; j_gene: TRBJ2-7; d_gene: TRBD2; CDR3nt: TGCAGTGCCAGTAGCGGGAGCTCCTACGAGCAGTACTTC; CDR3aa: CSASSGSSYEQYF
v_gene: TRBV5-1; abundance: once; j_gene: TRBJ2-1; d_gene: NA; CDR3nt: TGCGCCAGCAGCTTGAGGGGCGGGGCACCCAACAATGAGCAGTTCTTC; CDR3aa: CASSLRGGAPNNEQFF
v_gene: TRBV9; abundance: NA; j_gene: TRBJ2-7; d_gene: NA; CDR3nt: TGTGCCAGCAGCGTAGGCCCAGACTCCTACGAGCAGTACTTC; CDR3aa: CASSVGPDSYEQYF
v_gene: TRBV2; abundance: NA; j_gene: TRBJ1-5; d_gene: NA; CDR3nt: TGTGCCAGCAGGGCTGAAAATCAGCCCCAGCATTTT; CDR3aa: CASRAENQPQHF
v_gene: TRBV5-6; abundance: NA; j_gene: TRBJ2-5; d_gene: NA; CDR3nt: TGTGCCAGCAGCTTGACAGCACAAGAGACCCAGTACTTC; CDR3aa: CASSLTAQETQYF
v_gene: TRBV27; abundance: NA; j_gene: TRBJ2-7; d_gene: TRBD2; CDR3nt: TGTGCCAGCAGGGAGCGGGAGGGCTACGAGCAGTACTTC; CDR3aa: CASREREGYEQYF
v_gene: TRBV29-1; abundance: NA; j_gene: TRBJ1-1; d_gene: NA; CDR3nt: TGCAGCGTTGAAGGGTACAAGAACACTGAAGCTTTCTTT; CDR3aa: CSVEGYKNTEAFF
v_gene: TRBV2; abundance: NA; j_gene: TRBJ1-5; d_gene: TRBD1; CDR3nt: TGTGCCAGCAGGACAGGGTTTAATCAGCCCCAGCATTTT; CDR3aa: CASRTGFNQPQHF
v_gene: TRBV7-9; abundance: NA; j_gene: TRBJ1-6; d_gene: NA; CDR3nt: TGTGCCAGCAGACCGACGGGGGAAGATTCACCCCTCCACTTT; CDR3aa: CASRPTGEDSPLHF
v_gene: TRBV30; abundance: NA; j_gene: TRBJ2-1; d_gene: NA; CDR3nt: TGTGCCTACCTTCTGAGCTCCTACAATGAGCAGTTCTTC; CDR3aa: CAYLLSSYNEQFF
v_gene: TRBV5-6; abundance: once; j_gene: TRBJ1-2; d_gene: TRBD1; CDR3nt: TGTGCCAGCAGCTTGTTTCCGGGACAGGGTGCCCCTGGCTACACCTTC; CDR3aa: CASSLFPGQGAPGYTF
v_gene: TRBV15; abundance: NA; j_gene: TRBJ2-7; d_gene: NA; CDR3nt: TGTGCCACCAGCAGAGACCAAGGACGGACTTACGAGCAGTACTTC; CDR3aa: CATSRDQGRTYEQYF
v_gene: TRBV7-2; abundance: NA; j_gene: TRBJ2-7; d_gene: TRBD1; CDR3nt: TGTGCCAGCAGCCACGACAGGGGGGTTTACTACGAGCAGTACTTC; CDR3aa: CASSHDRGVYYEQYF
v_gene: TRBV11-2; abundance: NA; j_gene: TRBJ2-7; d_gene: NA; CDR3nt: TGTGCCAGCTCATTGGGGCGGCCAGAGCAGTACTTC; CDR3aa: CASSLGRPEQYF
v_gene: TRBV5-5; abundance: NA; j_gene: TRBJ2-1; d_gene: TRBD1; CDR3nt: TGTGCCAGCAGCGCCACCGGGACAGGGGGTAATCCATCTTCCTACAATGAGCAGTTCTTC; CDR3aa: CASSATGTGGNPSSYNEQFF
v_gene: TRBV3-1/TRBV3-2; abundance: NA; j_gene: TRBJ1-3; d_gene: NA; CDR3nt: TGTGCCAGCAGCCAGACACTCGGCGGAAACACCATATATTTT; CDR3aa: CASSQTLGGNTIYF
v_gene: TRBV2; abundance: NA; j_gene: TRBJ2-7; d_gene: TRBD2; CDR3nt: TGTGCCAGCAGGGGGACTAGCGGGCCTCTCTACGAGCAGTACTTC; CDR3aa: CASRGTSGPLYEQYF
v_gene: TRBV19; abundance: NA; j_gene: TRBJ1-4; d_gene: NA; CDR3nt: TGTGCCAGTAGTATAGGGACAGCAGGCGAAAAACTGTTTTTT; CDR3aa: CASSIGTAGEKLFF
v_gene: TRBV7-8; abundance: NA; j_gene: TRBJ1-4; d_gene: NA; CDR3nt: TGTGCCAGCAGGCGTCGGACAGCAACTAATGAAAAACTGTTTTTT; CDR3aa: CASRRRTATNEKLFF
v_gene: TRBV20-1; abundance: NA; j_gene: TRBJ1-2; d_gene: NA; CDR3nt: TGCAGTGCTAGTTTGCCAGGGAACTTTAACTATGGCTACACCTTC; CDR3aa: CSASLPGNFNYGYTF